The clone carrying this T cell receptor (beta chain) has only a few counts. Its antigen remains unidentified. The V gene's germline CDR1 is LGHDT and CDR2 YNNKEL (reference sequence). V was trimmed by 1 base and J by 3 bases, leaving 7 bases between them. This CDR3 has 14 residues. This entry is derived from a study of response to subunit inactivated influenza vaccine. Overall study findings and caveats: Each seasonal influenza vaccination, the authors suggested, recruits few new T cells.

Via MiXCR, TCRdb re-called the RT-PCR reads, giving one row per CDR3 protein. Among almost 250,000 distinct CDR3 sequences listed, 12% were seen once. The chain carries TRBV3-1 and TRBJ2-1; D not resolved. The receptor was isolated from a man between 50 and 59 years old who received an inactivated influenza vaccine. Here the sequenced sample was non-naive T cells sorted from PBMCs, taken approximately 15 days before vaccination. The CDR3 nucleotides are TGTGCCAGCAGCCAAGGTGAAGGCTACAATGAGCAGTTCTTC. Its translation is CASSQGEGYNEQFF.